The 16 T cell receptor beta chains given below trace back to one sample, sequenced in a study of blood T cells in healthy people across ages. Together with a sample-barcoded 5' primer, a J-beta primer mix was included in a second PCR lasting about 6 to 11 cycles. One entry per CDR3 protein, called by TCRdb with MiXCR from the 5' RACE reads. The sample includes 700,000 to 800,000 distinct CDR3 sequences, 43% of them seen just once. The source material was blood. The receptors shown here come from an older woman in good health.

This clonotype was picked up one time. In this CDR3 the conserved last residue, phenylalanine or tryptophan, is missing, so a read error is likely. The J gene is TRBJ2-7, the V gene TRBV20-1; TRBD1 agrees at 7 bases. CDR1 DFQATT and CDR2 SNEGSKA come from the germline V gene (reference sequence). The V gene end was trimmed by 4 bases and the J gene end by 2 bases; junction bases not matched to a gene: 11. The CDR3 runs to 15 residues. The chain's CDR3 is CSATLFGQDTYEQYL. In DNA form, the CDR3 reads TGCAGTGCTACATTATTTGGACAGGACACCTACGAGCAGTACTTG.

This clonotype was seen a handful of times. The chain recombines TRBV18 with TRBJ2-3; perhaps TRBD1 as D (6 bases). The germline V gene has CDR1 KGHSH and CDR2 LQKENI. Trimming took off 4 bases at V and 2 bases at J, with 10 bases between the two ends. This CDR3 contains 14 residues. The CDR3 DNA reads TGTGCCAGCTCACTGGGGGCCCCCACAGATACGCAGTATTTT. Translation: CASSLGAPTDTQYF.

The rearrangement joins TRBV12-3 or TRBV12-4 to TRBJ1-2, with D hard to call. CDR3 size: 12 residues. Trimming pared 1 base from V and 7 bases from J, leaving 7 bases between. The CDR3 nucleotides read TGTGCCAGCAGTTTAGAAACGGGTGGCTACACCTTC. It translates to CASSLETGGYTF.

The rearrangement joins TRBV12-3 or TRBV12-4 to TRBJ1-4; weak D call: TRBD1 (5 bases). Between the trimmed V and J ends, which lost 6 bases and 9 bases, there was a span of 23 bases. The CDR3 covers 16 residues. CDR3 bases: TGTGCCAGCAGGCGCTCCGCGGGGCCGTTGTTGAAAAAACTGTTTTTT. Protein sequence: CASRRSAGPLLKKLFF.

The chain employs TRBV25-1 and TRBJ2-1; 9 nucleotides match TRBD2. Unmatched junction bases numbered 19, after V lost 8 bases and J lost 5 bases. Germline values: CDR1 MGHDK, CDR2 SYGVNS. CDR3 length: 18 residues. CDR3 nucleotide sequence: TGTGCCAGCGAACGAGGGGGGACGGCGGGAGGGATTGACAATGAGCAGTTCTTC. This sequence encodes CASERGGTAGGIDNEQFF. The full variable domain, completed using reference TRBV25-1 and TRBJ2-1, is EADIYQTPRYLVIGTGKKITLECSQTMGHDKMYWYQQDPGMELHLIHYSYGVNSTEKGDLSSESTVSRIRTEHFPLTLESARPSHTSQYLCASERGGTAGGIDNEQFFGPGTRLTVL.

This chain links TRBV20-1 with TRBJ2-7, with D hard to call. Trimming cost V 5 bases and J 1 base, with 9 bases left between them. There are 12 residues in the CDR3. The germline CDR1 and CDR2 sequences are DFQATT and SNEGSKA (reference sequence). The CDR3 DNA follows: TGCAGTGCTCGCCAGCCGTCCTACGAGCAGTACTTC. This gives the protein CSARQPSYEQYF.

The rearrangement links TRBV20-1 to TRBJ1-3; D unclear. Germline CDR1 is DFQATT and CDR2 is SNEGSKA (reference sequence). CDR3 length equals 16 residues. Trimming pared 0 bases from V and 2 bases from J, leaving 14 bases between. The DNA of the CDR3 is TGCAGTGCTAGAGATCCCCTTCACAGCGCTGGAAACACCATATATTTT. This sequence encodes CSARDPLHSAGNTIYF.

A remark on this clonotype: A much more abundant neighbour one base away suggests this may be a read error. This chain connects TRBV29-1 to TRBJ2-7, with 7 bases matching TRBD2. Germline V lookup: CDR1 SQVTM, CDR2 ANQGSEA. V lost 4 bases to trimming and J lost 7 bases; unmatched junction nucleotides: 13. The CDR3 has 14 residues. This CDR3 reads CSVAGGEMVYEQYF. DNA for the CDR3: TGCAGCGTTGCGGGGGGAGAAATGGTCTATGAGCAGTACTTC.

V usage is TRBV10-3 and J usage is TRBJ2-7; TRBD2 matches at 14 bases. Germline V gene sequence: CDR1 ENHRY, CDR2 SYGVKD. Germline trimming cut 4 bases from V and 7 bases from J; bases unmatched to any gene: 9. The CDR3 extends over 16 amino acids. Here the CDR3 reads CAISAGTSGGAGEQYF. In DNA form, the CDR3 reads TGTGCCATCAGTGCAGGGACTAGCGGGGGAGCCGGAGAGCAGTACTTC.

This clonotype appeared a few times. The CDR3 sequence is CSARGRVAGLSSYEQYF. For the CDR3, the DNA is TGCAGTGCTAGAGGGAGGGTTGCGGGACTCAGCTCCTACGAGCAGTACTTC. The chain has TRBV20-1 and TRBJ2-7; D is possibly TRBD2 (6 bases). The germline CDR1 and CDR2 sequences are DFQATT and SNEGSKA (reference sequence). This CDR3 spans 17 amino acids. V lost 1 base to trimming and J lost 0 bases, with 19 bases between them.

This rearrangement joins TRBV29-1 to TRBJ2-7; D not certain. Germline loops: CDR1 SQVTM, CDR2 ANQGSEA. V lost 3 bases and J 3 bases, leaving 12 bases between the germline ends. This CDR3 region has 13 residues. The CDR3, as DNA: TGCAGCGTTGAGGCCCAGGTGGGCTACGAGCAGTACTTC. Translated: CSVEAQVGYEQYF.

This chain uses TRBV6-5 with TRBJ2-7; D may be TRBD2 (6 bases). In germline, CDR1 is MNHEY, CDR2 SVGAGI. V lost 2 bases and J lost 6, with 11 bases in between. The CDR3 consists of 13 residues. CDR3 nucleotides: TGTGCCAGCAGTTACGCGCAGGGAGGCGAGCAGTACTTC. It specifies CASSYAQGGEQYF.

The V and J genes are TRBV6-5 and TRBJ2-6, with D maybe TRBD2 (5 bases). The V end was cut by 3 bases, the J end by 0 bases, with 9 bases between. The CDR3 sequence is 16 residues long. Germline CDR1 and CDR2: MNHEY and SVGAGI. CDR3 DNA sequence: TGTGCCAGCAGTTATGACGGGGACTCTGGGGCCAACGTCCTGACTTTC. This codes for CASSYDGDSGANVLTF.

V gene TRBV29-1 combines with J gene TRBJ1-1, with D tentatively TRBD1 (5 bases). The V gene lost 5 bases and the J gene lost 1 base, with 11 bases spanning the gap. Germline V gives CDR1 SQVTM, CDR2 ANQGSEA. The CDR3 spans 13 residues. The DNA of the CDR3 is TGCAGCGTTATGCAGGGAGGGAACACTGAAGCTTTCTTT. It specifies CSVMQGGNTEAFF.

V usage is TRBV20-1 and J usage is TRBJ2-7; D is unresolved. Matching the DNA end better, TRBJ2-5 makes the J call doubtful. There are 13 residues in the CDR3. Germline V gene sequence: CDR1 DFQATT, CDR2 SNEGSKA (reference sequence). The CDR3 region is CSARVVLQETQYF. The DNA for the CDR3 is TGCAGTGCTAGAGTTGTTCTCCAAGAGACCCAGTACTTC.

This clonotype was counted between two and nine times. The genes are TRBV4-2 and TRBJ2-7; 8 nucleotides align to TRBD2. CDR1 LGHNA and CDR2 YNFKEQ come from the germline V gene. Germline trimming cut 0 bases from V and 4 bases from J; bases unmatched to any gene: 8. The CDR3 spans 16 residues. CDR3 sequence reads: CASSQEREVSVYEQYF. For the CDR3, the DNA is TGTGCCAGCAGCCAAGAGCGGGAGGTATCGGTATACGAGCAGTACTTC.